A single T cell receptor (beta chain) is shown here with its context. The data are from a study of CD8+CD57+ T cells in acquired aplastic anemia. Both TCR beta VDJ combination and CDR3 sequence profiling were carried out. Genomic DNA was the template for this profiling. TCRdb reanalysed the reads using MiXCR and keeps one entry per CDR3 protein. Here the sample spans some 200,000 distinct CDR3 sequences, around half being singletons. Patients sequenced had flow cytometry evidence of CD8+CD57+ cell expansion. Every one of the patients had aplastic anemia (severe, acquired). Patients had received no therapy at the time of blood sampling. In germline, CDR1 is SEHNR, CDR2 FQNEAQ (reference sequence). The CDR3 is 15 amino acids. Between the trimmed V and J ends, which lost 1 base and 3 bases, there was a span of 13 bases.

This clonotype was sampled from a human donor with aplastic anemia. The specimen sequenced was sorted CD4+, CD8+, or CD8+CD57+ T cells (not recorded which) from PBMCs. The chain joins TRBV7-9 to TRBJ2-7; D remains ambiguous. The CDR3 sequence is CASSLGQAGHYEQYF. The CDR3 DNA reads TGTGCCAGCAGCTTAGGCCAGGCCGGTCACTACGAGCAGTACTTC.